This TCR beta chain was sequenced in a study of shared clonotypes between healthy human individuals (dated by TCRdb to the early 2020s). Study-wide context: The cohort included three men and a couple of women between 18 and 49 years of age. Per donor, three plates each were used for CD4 naive and CD4 memory, two for CD8 naive, and one for CD8 memory. The study deeply sequenced blood TCR repertoires of five healthy adults to estimate repertoire size and the extent of clonotype sharing between individuals. Different laboratories and diverse techniques were used to prepare libraries and sequence TCR repertoires, to increase sequencing depth and limit assay-specific biases. Each donor's leukapheresis produced roughly between about 0.9 and 9.5 billion PBMCs. What the study reported, not specific to this receptor: Because the study included a small number of donors, the genetic and exposure-history diversity represented was limited. Even with the large sequencing depth, rarefaction of the sorted-subset datasets indicated that sequencing was incomplete. Pairwise subsampling indicated that sequencing depth was expected to affect the degree of clonotype sharing among donors. Sampling was restricted to blood, and TCR repertoires in tissue are likely to differ from TCR repertoires in blood. Compared with non-shared clonotypes, clonotypes shared by all four sorted-subset donors had higher generation probabilities. Estimated clonotype richness was generally larger for naive than for memory subsets. Sharing across several donors was observed for approximately 5% of naive CD4, 3% to 4% of naive CD8, 2% to 2.5% of memory CD4, and about 0.38% of memory CD8 clonotypes.

From the cysteine up to the phenylalanine, the CDR3 has a length of 15 residues. Only the CDR3 portion is preserved as DNA: 45 bases, with reading frame beginning at the first base. The V end gives up 5 bases and the J end 5 bases, leaving 6 bases in the junction not matched to a gene. CDR1 and CDR2, looked up from the germline V gene, are ENHRY and SYGVKD. About this clone: Its antigen remains undetermined. No per-base quality is available; no much larger clone lies one base away.

TCR CDR3 regions were amplified from genomic DNA by multiplex PCR using the deep immunoSEQ assay. Genomic DNA extracted from each cell subset was distributed evenly over all wells of several immunoSEQ 96-well plates, and each plate served as one replicate. For sorted subsets, each replicate PCR was loaded with 200 to 250 ng genomic DNA, equivalent to some 31,000 T cell genomes. The purified libraries were quantified using a Qubit 3.0 fluorometer, sized with a Bioanalyzer 2100, and then quantified again using the KAPA Library Quantification kit. Every immunoSEQ 96-well plate was sequenced on a separate single-read 150-cycle Illumina NextSeq 550 flow cell. On the study's bioinformatics: Because only junctional sequences without quality scores were contained in the immunoSEQ output, filtering matching that applied to full-length reads could not be performed. To assign V/J genes and CDR3, sequences were annotated using PyIR, a Python wrapper for IgBLAST v1.9, with IMGT germline references. Reads were removed for weak V/J assignments (E-value above 1e-6), missing CDR3, stop codons, out-of-frame junctions, or ambiguous translated residues. V3J clonotypes were defined as sequences sharing an identical inferred V gene, J gene, and CDR3 amino acid sequence. Percentage overlap between repertoires was calculated by dividing the number of shared unique clonotypes by the size of the smaller repertoire. Repertoire richness was assessed with RTK rarefaction, the Chao1 estimator, and Recon v2.1 estimates of unobserved clonotypes. Generation probabilities were computed with OLGA for all TCRbeta clonotypes obtained by the gDNA method from four donors. Drawn from immuneACCESS, this table holds only the in-frame rearrangements with V and J called that TCRdb kept. Clones are partly lost; checked studies trace under half to an unresolved V gene and leave the rest unexplained. The V and J calls and clone size are taken from that table; D and trimming were inferred from the DNA. This sample holds 2 million to 2.5 million clones; approximately 94% were observed only once. The ten largest clones take up approximately 0.13% of the sample.

Donors were healthy HIV-negative adults with no recently reported acute infections or vaccinations. Every donor was a Caucasian adult living in Nashville, Tennessee, USA. CD4+ T cells were enriched through magnetic negative selection, after which naive cells were positively selected on CD45RA and the remaining negative fraction served as the memory subset. Blood was obtained by leukapheresis, after which PBMCs were separated by Ficoll-Histopaque density gradient centrifugation and cryopreserved in liquid nitrogen vapor phase. Purity and quantity of every magnetically sorted T cell population were checked by analytical flow cytometry. Genomic DNA was isolated from each sorted fraction and quantified by UV absorbance on a Nanodrop 2000c.

Here the chain combines TRBV10-3 and TRBJ2-1; 10 of the junction bases match TRBD1. The source of this sequence is a man aged 18-30 years in good health. The specimen was naive CD4+ T cells sorted from blood. The cell subset or site tag for this specimen amounts to: CD45RA+ positively selected. The CDR3: CAISSSGTGDNEQFF. The DNA is TGTGCCATCAGTTCATCCGGGACAGGGGACAATGAGCAGTTCTTC.